Included here is one T cell receptor (beta chain) sequence, with context. No antigen is known for it. There are no base qualities to consult, and no much larger clone falls within one base. The sample is drawn from a study of shared clonotypes between healthy human individuals (dated by TCRdb to 2018 to 2021). For the wider study: The cohort comprised two women and a few men aged 18 to 49 years. To estimate repertoire size and how much clonotypes are shared between individuals, the study performed deep sequencing of blood TCR repertoires from roughly five healthy adults. For each donor, CD4 naive and CD4 memory were each run on three plates, CD8 naive on two plates, and CD8 memory on one plate. Libraries were prepared and TCR repertoires were sequenced by different laboratories using diverse techniques, in order to increase sequencing depth and limit assay-specific biases. Between about 0.94 and 8.9 billion PBMCs per donor were obtained by leukapheresis.

Using the deep immunoSEQ assay, TCR CDR3 regions were amplified from genomic DNA by multiplex PCR. Extracted genomic DNA from each cell subset was spread evenly across all wells of several immunoSEQ 96-well plates, with each plate serving as a replicate. Each replicate PCR for sorted subsets received around 200 ng genomic DNA, equal to about 30,000 T cell genomes. Purified libraries were measured with a Qubit 3.0 fluorometer, size-checked on a Bioanalyzer 2100, and measured again with the KAPA Library Quantification kit. A separate single-read 150-cycle Illumina NextSeq 550 flow cell was used to sequence each immunoSEQ 96-well plate. Per the source publication's procedure: The immunoSEQ output contained only junctional sequences without quality scores, so filtering could not match that applied to full-length reads. Sequences were annotated with PyIR, a Python wrapper for IgBLAST v1.9, and V/J genes and CDR3 were assigned using IMGT germline references. Any read was removed if the V/J assignment was weak (E-value above 1e-6), the CDR3 was missing, or the read contained stop codons, out-of-frame junctions, or ambiguous translated residues. A V3J clonotype was defined by an identical inferred V gene, J gene, and CDR3 amino acid sequence. The percentage overlap between two repertoires was calculated by dividing the number of shared unique clonotypes by the size of the smaller repertoire. Richness of each repertoire was evaluated using RTK rarefaction, the Chao1 estimator, and Recon v2.1 estimates of unobserved clonotypes. Generation probabilities were computed with OLGA for all TCRbeta clonotypes obtained by the gDNA method from a few donors. TCRdb holds this immuneACCESS table with in-frame rearrangements only. Some clones are missing; in checked studies, unresolved V genes explain under half, and the rest has no known cause. That table supplies the V and J calls and clone size; D and trimming were determined from the DNA. This sample lists some 2,400,000 clones; almost 96% were detected once. The ten largest clones represent over 0.1% of the sample.

Healthy HIV-negative adults with no recently reported acute infections or vaccinations were included as donors. Every donor was a Caucasian adult residing in Nashville, Tennessee, USA. CD4+ T cells were enriched through magnetic negative selection, after which naive cells were positively selected on CD45RA and the remaining negative fraction served as the memory subset. Blood was obtained by leukapheresis, after which PBMCs were separated by Ficoll-Histopaque density gradient centrifugation and cryopreserved in liquid nitrogen vapor phase. Analytical flow cytometry was used to check the purity and quantity of every magnetically sorted T cell population. From each sorted fraction, genomic DNA was isolated and quantified by UV absorbance on a Nanodrop 2000c. From its cysteine to its phenylalanine, the CDR3 spans 19 amino acids. Only the CDR3 part of the read is kept: 57 bases, read in frame from the first base. Per the germline V gene, SGHVS is the CDR1 and FQNEAQ is the CDR2. Compared with germline, V lacks 1 base and J lacks 0 bases; bases without a gene match: 7.

On the study overall, not on this receptor specifically: Naive subsets generally had larger estimated clonotype richness than memory subsets did. Sharing across a few donors was observed for approximately 5% of naive CD4, 3.5% of naive CD8, around 2.5% of memory CD4, and roughly 0.43% of memory CD8 clonotypes. Sampling was restricted to blood, and TCR repertoires in tissue are likely to differ from TCR repertoires in blood. Pairwise subsampling indicated that sequencing depth was expected to affect the degree of clonotype sharing among donors. Compared with non-shared clonotypes, the clonotypes found in all four sorted-subset donors had higher generation probabilities. The small number of donors limited the genetic and exposure-history diversity represented. Rarefaction of sorted-subset datasets indicated incomplete sequencing despite the large sequencing depth.

Sequences were obtained from naive CD4+ T cells sorted from blood. In light of the paper, this sample's cell subset or site label describes: CD45RA+ positively selected. The clonotype comes from a man aged 18 to 35 in good health. This receptor chain uses TRBV7-8 and TRBJ2-1, with 12 bases matching TRBD2. The nucleotides are TGTGCCAGCAGCTTAGATGGGACTAGCGGGCTGACCTCCTACAATGAGCAGTTCTTC. Its protein product is CASSLDGTSGLTSYNEQFF.